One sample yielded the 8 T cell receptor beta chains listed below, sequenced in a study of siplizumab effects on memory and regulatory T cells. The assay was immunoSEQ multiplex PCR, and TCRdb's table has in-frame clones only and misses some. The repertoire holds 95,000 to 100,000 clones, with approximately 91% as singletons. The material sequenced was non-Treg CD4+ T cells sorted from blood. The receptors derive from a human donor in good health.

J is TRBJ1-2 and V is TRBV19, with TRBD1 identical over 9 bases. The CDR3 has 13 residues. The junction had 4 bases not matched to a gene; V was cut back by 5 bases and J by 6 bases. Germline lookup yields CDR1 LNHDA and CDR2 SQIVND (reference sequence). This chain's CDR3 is CASSWTGENGYTF. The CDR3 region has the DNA TGTGCCAGTAGTTGGACAGGGGAGAATGGCTACACCTTC.

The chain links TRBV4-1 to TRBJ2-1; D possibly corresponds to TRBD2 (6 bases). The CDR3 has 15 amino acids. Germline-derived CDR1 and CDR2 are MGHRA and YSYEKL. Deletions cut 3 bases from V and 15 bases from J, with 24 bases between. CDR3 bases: TGCGCCAGCAGCCAGTGGATGGAGGGCGGAGGCTATCGGTTCTTC. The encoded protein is CASSQWMEGGGYRFF.

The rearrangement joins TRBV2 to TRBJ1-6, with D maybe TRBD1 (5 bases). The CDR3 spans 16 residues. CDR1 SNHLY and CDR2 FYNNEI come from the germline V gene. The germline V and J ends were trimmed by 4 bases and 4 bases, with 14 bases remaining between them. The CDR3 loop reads CASSVSGGGYNSPLHF. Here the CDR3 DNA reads TGTGCCAGCAGTGTCAGCGGGGGAGGTTATAATTCACCCCTCCACTTT.

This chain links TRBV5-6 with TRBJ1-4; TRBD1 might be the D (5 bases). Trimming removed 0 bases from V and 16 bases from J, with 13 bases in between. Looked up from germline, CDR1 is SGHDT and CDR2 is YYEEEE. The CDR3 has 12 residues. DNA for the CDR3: TGTGCCAGCAGCTTGGACCGGGGCTTCACGTTTTTT. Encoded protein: CASSLDRGFTFF. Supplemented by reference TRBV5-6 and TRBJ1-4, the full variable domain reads DAGVTQSPTHLIKTRGQQVTLRCSPKSGHDTVSWYQQALGQGPQFIFQYYEEEERQRGNFPDRFSGHQFPNYSSELNVNALLLGDSALYLCASSLDRGFTFFGSGTQLSVL.

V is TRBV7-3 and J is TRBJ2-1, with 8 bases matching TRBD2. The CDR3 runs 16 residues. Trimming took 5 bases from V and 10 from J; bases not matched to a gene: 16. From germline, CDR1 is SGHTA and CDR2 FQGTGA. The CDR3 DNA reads TGTGCCAGCAGCACCCAAGCGGGAGAGCTGTCCAAGGAGCAGTTCTTC. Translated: CASSTQAGELSKEQFF. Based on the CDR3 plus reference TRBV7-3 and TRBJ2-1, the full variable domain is GAGVSQTPSNKVTEKGKYVELRCDPISGHTALYWYRQSLGQGPEFLIYFQGTGAADDSGLPNDRFFAVRPEGSVSTLKIQRTERGDSAVYLCASSTQAGELSKEQFFGPGTRLTVL.

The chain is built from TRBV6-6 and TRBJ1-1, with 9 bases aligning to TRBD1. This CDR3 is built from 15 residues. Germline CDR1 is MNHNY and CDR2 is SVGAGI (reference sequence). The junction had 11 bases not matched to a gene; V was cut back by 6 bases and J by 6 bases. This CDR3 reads CASSNKGQGNPEAFF. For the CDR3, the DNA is TGTGCCAGCAGCAACAAGGGACAGGGAAACCCTGAAGCTTTCTTT.

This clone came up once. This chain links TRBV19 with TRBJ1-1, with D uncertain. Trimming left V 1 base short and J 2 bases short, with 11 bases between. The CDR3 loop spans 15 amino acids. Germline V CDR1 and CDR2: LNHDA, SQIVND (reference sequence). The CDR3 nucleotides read TGTGCCAGTAGTATAGTGGGCGGTTTTAACACTGAAGCTTTCTTT. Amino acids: CASSIVGGFNTEAFF.

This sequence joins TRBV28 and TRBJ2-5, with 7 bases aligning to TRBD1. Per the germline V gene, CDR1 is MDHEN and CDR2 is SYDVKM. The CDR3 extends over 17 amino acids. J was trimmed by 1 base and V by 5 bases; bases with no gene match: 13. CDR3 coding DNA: TGTGCCAGCAGTCCAAGACAGGGAAGAAATGGCCAAGAGACCCAGTACTTC. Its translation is CASSPRQGRNGQETQYF. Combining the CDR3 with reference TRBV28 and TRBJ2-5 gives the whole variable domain DVKVTQSSRYLVKRTGEKVFLECVQDMDHENMFWYRQDPGLGLRLIYFSYDVKMKEKGDIPEGYSVSREKKERFSLILESASTNQTSMYLCASSPRQGRNGQETQYFGPGTRLLVL.